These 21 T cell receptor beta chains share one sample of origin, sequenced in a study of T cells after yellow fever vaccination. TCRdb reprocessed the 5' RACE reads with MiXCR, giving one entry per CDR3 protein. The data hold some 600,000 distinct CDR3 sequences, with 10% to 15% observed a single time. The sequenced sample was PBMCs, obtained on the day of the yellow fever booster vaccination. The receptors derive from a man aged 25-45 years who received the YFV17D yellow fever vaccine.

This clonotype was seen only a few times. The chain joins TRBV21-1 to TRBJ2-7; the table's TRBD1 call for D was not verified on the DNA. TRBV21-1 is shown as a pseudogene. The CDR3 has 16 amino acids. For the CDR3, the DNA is TGTGCCAGCAGCAGGGACTCCAGGACAGGGGGCTACGAGCAGTACTTC. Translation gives CASSRDSRTGGYEQYF.

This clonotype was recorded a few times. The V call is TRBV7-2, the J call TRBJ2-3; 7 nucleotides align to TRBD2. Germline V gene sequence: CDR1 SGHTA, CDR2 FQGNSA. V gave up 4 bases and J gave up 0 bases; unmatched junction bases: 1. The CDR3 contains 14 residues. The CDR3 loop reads CASSWTRSTDTQYF. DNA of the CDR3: TGTGCCAGCAGCTGGACTAGAAGCACAGATACGCAGTATTTT.

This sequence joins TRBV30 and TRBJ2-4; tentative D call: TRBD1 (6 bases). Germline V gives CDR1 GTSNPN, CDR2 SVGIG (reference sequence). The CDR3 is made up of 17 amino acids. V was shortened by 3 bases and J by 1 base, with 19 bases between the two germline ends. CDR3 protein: CAWSRSGQPQAKNIQYF. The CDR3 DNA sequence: TGTGCCTGGAGCCGCAGCGGACAGCCACAGGCCAAAAACATTCAGTACTTC.

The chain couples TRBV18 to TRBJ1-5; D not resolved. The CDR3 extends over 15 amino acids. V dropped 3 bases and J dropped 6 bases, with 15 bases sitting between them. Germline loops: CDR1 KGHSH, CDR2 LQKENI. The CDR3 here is CASSPSVDGFQPQHF. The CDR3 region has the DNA TGTGCCAGCTCACCTTCAGTGGACGGATTTCAGCCCCAGCATTTT.

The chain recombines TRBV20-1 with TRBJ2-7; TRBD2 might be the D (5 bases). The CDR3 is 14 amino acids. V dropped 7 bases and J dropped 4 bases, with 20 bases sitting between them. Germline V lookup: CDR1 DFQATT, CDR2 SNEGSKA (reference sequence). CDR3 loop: CSVPPSRWEYEQYF. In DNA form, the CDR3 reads TGCAGTGTCCCTCCCTCACGATGGGAGTACGAGCAGTACTTC.

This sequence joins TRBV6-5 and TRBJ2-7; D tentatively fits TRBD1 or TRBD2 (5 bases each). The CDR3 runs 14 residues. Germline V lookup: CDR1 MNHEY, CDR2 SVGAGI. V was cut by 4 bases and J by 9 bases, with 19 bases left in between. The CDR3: CASSSEARGRVQYF. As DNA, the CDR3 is TGTGCCAGCAGTTCTGAGGCTAGGGGACGGGTGCAGTACTTC.

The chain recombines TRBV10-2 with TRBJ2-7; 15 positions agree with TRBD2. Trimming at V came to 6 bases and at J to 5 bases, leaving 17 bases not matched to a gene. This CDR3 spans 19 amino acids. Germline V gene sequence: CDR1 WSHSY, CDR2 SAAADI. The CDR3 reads CASRERQGLAGGQGDEQYF. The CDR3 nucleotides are TGCGCCAGCAGAGAGAGACAGGGACTAGCGGGAGGCCAGGGGGACGAGCAGTACTTC.

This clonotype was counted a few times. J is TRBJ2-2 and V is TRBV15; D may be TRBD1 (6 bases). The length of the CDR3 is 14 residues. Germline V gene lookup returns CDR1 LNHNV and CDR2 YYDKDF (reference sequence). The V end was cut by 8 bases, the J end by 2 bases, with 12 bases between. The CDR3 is CATSDRLNTGELFF. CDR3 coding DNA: TGTGCCACCTCAGACAGGTTAAACACCGGGGAGCTGTTTTTT.

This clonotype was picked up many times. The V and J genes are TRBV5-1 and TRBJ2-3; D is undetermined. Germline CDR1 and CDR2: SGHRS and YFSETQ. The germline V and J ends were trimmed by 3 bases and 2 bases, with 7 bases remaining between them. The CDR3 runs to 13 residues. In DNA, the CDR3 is TGCGCCAGCAGCTCCACTCACACAGATACGCAGTATTTT. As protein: CASSSTHTDTQYF.

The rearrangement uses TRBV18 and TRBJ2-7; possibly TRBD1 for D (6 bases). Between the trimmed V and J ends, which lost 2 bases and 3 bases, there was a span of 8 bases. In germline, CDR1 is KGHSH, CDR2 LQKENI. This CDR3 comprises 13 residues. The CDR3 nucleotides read TGTGCCAGCTCACCAGGGACATTCTACGAGCAGTACTTC. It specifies CASSPGTFYEQYF.

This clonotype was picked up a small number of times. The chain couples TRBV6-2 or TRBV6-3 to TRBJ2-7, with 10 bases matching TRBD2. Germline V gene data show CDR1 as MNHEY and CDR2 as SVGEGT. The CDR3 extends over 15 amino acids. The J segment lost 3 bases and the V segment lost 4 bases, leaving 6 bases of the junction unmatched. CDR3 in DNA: TGTGCCAGCAGTTCGAGCGGGAGGGCCCACTACGAGCAGTACTTC. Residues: CASSSSGRAHYEQYF.

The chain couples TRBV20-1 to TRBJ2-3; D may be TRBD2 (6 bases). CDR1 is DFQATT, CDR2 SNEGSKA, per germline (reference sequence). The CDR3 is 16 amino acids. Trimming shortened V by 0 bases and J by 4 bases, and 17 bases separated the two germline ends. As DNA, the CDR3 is TGCAGTGCTAGAGATCGGGAGCGACTCAACTCAGATACGCAGTATTTT. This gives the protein CSARDRERLNSDTQYF.

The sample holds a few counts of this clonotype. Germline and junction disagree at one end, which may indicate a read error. CDR3 region: CSADFLGTPLSF. CDR3 in DNA: TGCAGTGCTGACTTCCTGGGCACTCCTTTGTCTTTT. The chain links TRBV20-1 to TRBJ1-4; unclear D gene. Germline CDR1 reads DFQATT; CDR2 reads SNEGSKA (reference sequence). This CDR3 contains 12 residues.

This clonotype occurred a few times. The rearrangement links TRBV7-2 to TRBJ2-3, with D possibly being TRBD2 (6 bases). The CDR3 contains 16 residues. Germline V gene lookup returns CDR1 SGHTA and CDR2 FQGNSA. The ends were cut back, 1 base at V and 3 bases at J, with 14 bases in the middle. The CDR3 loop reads CASSLVTGDGTDTQYF. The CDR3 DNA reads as TGTGCCAGCAGCTTAGTTACGGGAGATGGTACAGATACGCAGTATTTT.

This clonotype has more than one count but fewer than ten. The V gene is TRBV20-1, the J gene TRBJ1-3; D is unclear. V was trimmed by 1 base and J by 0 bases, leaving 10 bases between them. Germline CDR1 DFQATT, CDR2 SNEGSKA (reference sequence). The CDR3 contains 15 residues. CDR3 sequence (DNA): TGCAGTGCTAGAGGAGGTCGGAACTCTGGAAACACCATATATTTT. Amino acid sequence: CSARGGRNSGNTIYF.

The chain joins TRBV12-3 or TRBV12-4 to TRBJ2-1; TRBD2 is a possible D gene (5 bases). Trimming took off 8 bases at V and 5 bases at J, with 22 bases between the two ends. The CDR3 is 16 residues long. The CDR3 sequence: CASALRALLMNNEQFF. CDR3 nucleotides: TGTGCCAGCGCCTTGCGGGCCCTCCTAATGAACAATGAGCAGTTCTTC.

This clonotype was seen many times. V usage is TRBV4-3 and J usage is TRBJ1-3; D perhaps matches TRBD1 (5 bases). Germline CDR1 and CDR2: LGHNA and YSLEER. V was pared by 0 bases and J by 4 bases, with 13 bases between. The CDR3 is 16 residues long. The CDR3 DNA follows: TGCGCCAGCAGCCAAGATGCAGGGCGGCGAGGAAACACCATATATTTT. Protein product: CASSQDAGRRGNTIYF.

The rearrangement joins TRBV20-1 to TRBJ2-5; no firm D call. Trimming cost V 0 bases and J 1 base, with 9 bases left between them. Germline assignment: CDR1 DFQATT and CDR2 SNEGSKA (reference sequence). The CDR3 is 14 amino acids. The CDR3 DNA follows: TGCAGTGCTAGAGATCTGCGGACCCAAGAGACCCAGTACTTC. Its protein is CSARDLRTQETQYF.

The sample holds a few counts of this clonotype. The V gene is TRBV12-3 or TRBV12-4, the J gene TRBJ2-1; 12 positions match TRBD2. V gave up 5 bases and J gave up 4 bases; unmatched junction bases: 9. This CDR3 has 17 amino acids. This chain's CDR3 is CASSRSTSGRVYNEQFF. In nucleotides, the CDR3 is TGTGCCAGCAGTCGCTCGACTAGCGGGAGAGTATACAATGAGCAGTTCTTC.

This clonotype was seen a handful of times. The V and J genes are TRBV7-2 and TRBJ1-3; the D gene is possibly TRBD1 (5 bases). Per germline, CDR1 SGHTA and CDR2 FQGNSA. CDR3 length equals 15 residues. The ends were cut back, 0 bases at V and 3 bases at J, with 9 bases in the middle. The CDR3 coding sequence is TGTGCCAGCAGCTTAGCGCTACAGGTTGGAAACACCATATATTTT. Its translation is CASSLALQVGNTIYF.

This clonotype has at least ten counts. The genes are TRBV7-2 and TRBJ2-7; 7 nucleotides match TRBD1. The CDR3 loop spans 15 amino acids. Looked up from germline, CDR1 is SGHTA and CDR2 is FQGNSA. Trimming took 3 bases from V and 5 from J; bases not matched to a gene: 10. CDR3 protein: CASSLSFGTENEQYF. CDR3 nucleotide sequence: TGTGCCAGCAGCTTGTCTTTTGGGACAGAAAACGAGCAGTACTTC.